This T cell receptor (beta chain) was found in a study of shared clonotypes between healthy human individuals. Study-level points and caveats: The authors expected sequencing depth to affect clonotype sharing among donors. All-four-donor shared clonotypes had higher generation probabilities than non-shared clonotypes did. Only blood was sampled; tissue repertoires likely differ.

Data came from immunoSEQ multiplex PCR; TCRdb stores just in-frame clones and leaves some out. The data show more than 2 million clones, 85% to 95% seen once. The ends were cut back, 0 bases at V and 4 bases at J, with 8 bases in the middle. Germline V gene lookup returns CDR1 SGHRS and CDR2 YFSETQ. The CDR3 consists of 14 residues. Points on this clone: Its matching antigen is unknown.

The source of this sequence is a young man in good health. Specimen: naive CD4+ T cells sorted from blood. Subset specified: CD45RA+ positively selected. This chain joins TRBV5-1 and TRBJ1-3; D is uncertain. The CDR3 loop reads CASSLDGYGNTIYF. CDR3 in DNA: TGCGCCAGCAGCTTGGACGGTTACGGAAACACCATATATTTT.